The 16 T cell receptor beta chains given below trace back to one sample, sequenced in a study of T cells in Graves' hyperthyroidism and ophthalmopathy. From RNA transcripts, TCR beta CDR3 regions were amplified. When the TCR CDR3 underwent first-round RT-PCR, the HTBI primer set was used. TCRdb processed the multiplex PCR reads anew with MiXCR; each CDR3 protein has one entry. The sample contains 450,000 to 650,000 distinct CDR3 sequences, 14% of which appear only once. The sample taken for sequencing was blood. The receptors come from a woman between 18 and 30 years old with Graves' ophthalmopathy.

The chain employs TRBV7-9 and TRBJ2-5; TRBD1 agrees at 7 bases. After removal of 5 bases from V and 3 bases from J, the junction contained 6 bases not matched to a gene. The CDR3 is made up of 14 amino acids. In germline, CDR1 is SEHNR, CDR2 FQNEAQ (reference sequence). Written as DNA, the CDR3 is TGTGCCAGCAGCGCCGGACAGGTCGAAGAGACCCAGTACTTC. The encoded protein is CASSAGQVEETQYF.

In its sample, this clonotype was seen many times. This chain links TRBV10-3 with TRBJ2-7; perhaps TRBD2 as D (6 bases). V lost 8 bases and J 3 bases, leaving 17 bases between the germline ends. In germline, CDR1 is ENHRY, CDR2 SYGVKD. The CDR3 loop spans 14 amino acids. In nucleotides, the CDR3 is TGTGCCATCTCCTCGTCTAGCGTCAACTACGAGCAGTACTTC. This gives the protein CAISSSSVNYEQYF.

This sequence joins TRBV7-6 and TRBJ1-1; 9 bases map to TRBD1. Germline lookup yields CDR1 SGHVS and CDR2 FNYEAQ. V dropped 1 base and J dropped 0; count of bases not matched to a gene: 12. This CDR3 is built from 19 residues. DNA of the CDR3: TGTGCCAGCAGCTTAGAACAGGGGGCCCTCCCGAACATGAACACTGAAGCTTTCTTT. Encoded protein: CASSLEQGALPNMNTEAFF.

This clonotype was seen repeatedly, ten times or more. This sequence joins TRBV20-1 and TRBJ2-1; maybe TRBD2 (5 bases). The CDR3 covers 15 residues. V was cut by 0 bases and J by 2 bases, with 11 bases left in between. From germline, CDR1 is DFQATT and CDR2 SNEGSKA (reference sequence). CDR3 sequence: CSARESGVAYNEQFF. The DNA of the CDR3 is TGCAGTGCTAGAGAAAGCGGCGTGGCCTACAATGAGCAGTTCTTC.

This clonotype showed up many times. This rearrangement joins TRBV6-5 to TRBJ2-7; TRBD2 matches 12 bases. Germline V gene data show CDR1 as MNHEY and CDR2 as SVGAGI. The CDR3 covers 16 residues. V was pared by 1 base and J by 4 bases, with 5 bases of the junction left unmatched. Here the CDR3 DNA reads TGTGCCAGCAGTTACTACAGGACTAGCGGGAAGTACGAGCAGTACTTC. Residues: CASSYYRTSGKYEQYF.

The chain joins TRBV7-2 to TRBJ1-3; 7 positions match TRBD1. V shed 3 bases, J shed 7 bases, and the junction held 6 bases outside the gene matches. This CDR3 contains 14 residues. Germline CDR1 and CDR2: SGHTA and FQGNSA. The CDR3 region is CASSLTGSFNTIYF. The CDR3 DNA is TGTGCCAGCAGCTTGACAGGGAGCTTCAACACCATATATTTT.

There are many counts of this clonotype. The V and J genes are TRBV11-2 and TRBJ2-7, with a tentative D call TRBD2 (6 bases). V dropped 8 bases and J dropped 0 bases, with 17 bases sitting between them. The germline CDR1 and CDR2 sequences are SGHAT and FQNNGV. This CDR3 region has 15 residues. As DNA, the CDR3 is TGTGCCAGCGGGGAATCTAGCGCGAGCTCCTACGAGCAGTACTTC. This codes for CASGESSASSYEQYF.

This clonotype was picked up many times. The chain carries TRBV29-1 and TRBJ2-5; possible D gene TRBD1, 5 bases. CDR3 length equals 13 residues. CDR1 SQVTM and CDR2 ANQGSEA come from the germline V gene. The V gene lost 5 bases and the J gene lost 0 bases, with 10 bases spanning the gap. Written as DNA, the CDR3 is TGCAGCGTTAGGGGTCCAAACCAAGAGACCCAGTACTTC. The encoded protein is CSVRGPNQETQYF. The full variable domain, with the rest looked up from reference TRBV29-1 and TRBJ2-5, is SAVISQKPSRDICQRGTSLTIQCQVDSQVTMMFWYRQQPGQSLTLIATANQGSEATYESGFVIDKFPISRPNLTFSTLTVSNMSPEDSSIYLCSVRGPNQETQYFGPGTRLLVL.

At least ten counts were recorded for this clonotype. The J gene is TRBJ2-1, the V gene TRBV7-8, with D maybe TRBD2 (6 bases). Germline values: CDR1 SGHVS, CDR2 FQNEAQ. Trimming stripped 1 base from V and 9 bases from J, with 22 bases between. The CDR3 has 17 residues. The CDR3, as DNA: TGTGCCAGCAGCTTAGAGGGGCAGCTCTCTCGGGGGAGTGAGCAGTTCTTC. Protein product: CASSLEGQLSRGSEQFF.

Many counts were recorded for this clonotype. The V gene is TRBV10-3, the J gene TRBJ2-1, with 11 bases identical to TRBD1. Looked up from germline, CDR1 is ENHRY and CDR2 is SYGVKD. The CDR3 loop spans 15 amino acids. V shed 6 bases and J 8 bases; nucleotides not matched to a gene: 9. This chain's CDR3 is CAISRAGTGGYEQFF. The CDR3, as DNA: TGTGCCATCAGCCGAGCCGGGACAGGGGGGTATGAGCAGTTCTTC.

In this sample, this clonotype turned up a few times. The CDR3 nucleotides are TGTGCCAGCAGCTCTCCAGGGCTCACAGATACGCAGTATTTT. Amino acid sequence: CASSSPGLTDTQYF. The chain carries TRBV7-3 and TRBJ2-3; D perhaps matches TRBD1 (5 bases). This CDR3 spans 14 amino acids. Between the trimmed V and J ends, which lost 4 bases and 2 bases, there was a span of 10 bases. The germline CDR1 and CDR2 sequences are SGHTA and FQGTGA.

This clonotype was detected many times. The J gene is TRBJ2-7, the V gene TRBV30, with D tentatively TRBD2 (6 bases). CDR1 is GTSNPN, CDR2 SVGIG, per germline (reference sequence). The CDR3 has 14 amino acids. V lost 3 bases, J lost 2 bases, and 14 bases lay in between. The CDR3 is CAWRGGRVTYEQYF. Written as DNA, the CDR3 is TGTGCCTGGAGGGGGGGTAGGGTTACCTACGAGCAGTACTTC.

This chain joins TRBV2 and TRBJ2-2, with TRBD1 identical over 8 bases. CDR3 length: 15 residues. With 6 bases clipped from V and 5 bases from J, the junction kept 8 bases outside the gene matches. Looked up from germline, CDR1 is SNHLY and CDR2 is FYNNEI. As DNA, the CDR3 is TGTGCCAGCAGGGTTGACAGGGGTGGAACCGGGGAGCTGTTTTTT. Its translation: CASRVDRGGTGELFF. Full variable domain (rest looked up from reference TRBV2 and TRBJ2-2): EPEVTQTPSHQVTQMGQEVILRCVPISNHLYFYWYRQILGQKVEFLVSFYNNEISEKSEIFDDQFSVERPDGSNFTLKIRSTKLEDSAMYFCASRVDRGGTGELFFGEGSRLTVL.

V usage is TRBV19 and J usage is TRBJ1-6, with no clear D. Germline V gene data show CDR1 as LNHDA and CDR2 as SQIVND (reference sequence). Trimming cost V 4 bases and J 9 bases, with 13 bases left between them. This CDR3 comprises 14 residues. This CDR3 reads CASSTRTEGSPLHF. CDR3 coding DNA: TGTGCCAGTAGTACCCGGACGGAAGGTTCACCCCTCCACTTT. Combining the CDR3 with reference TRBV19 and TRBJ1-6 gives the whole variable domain DGGITQSPKYLFRKEGQNVTLSCEQNLNHDAMYWYRQDPGQGLRLIYYSQIVNDFQKGDIAEGYSVSREKKESFPLTVTSAQKNPTAFYLCASSTRTEGSPLHFGNGTRLTVT.

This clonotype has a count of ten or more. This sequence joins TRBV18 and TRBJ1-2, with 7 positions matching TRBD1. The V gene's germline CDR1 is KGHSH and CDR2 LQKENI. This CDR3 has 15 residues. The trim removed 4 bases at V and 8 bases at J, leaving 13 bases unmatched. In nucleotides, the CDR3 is TGTGCCAGCTCACTGGACTCCGGGACAGTAGGAGGCTACACCTTC. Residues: CASSLDSGTVGGYTF.

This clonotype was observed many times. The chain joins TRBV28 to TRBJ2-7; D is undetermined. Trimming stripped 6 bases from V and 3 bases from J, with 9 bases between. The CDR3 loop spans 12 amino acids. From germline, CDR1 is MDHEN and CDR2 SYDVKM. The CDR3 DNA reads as TGTGCCAGCAGCTGGAGACTCTACGAGCAGTACTTC. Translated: CASSWRLYEQYF.